The next 12 T cell receptor beta chains were all read from a single sample in a study of cytomegalovirus exposure and HLA in healthy donors. The method was immunoSEQ multiplex PCR; TCRdb's version includes in-frame clones alone and lacks a portion of them. The sample includes 110,000 or so clones, about nine tenths of them seen just once. The sequenced sample consisted of PBMCs. Every receptor here comes from a young man in good health and CMV-seronegative.

A single count supports this clone. The rearrangement joins TRBV6-1 to TRBJ2-1; possibly TRBD2 for D (5 bases). Germline values: CDR1 MNHNS, CDR2 SASEGT. Trimming took 2 bases from V and 6 from J, leaving 23 bases between them. The CDR3 consists of 18 residues. The CDR3 spells CASSERRGINLQANEQFF. Here the CDR3 DNA reads TGTGCCAGCAGTGAACGAAGAGGGATCAACCTTCAAGCCAATGAGCAGTTCTTC.

The chain recombines TRBV10-3 with TRBJ2-3; TRBD2 agrees at 9 bases. CDR1 is ENHRY and CDR2 is SYGVKD in the germline V gene. The CDR3 is 15 amino acids. V shed 8 bases, J shed 4 bases, and the junction held 10 bases outside the gene matches. CDR3 protein: CAIGRPSGTSDTQYF. The DNA for the CDR3 is TGTGCCATCGGTAGGCCTAGCGGGACCTCAGATACGCAGTATTTT.

This chain joins TRBV27 and TRBJ2-2; TRBD1 is a possible D gene (5 bases). Germline CDR1 and CDR2: MNHEY and SMNVEV (reference sequence). The V end was cut by 9 bases, the J end by 0 bases, with 23 bases between. The CDR3 has 18 amino acids. The CDR3, as DNA: TGTGCCAGTAGGAGAAGGACGACAGCTTTACCGAACACCGGGGAGCTGTTTTTT. Translated: CASRRRTTALPNTGELFF.

The rearrangement uses TRBV7-9 and TRBJ2-6; D gene ambiguous. This CDR3 comprises 15 residues. Trimming removed 0 bases from V and 0 bases from J, with 3 bases in between. Germline CDR1 SEHNR, CDR2 FQNEAQ (reference sequence). The CDR3: CASSLAGSGANVLTF. The CDR3 coding sequence is TGTGCCAGCAGCTTAGCCGGCTCTGGGGCCAACGTCCTGACTTTC.

The V gene is TRBV5-6, the J gene TRBJ2-5, with a weak D call TRBD1 (6 bases). The CDR3 extends over 16 amino acids. Trimming cost V 4 bases and J 2 bases, with 18 bases left between them. Per germline, CDR1 SGHDT and CDR2 YYEEEE. CDR3 nucleotide sequence: TGTGCCAGCAGCCCCAAGATGGGGACATATCAAGAGACCCAGTACTTC. Its protein is CASSPKMGTYQETQYF. The variable domain in full, with the rest retrieved from reference TRBV5-6 and TRBJ2-5, is DAGVTQSPTHLIKTRGQQVTLRCSPKSGHDTVSWYQQALGQGPQFIFQYYEEEERQRGNFPDRFSGHQFPNYSSELNVNALLLGDSALYLCASSPKMGTYQETQYFGPGTRLLVL.

The count of this clone is one. The V gene is TRBV21-1, the J gene TRBJ2-2; the table's D call, TRBD2, has no DNA check behind it. TRBV21-1 is designated a pseudogene. This CDR3 is built from 16 residues. CDR3 sequence reads: CASSTLAGGPAGELFF. The CDR3 coding sequence is TGTGCCAGCAGCACGTTAGCGGGAGGGCCCGCCGGGGAGCTGTTTTTT.

This chain joins TRBV2 and TRBJ2-1; possibly TRBD1 for D (6 bases). Germline CDR1 and CDR2: SNHLY and FYNNEI. This CDR3 region has 19 residues. Deletions cut 1 base from V and 7 bases from J, with 26 bases between. This CDR3 is CASSEGPHWLVSGVNEQFF. As DNA, the CDR3 is TGTGCCAGCAGTGAAGGTCCCCATTGGTTGGTCTCAGGGGTGAATGAGCAGTTCTTC.

This clone appeared a single time. The chain uses TRBV28 and TRBJ1-2, with 8 bases matching TRBD1. CDR1 and CDR2 from the germline V gene are MDHEN and SYDVKM. The length of the CDR3 is 15 residues. With 2 bases clipped from V and 6 bases from J, the junction kept 8 bases outside the gene matches. The CDR3 loop is CASSLLRTGMDGYTF. The CDR3 bases are TGTGCCAGCAGTTTACTACGGACAGGGATGGATGGCTACACCTTC.

The chain recombines TRBV9 with TRBJ2-3, with 10 bases matching TRBD2. Trimming took 0 bases from V and 2 from J; bases not matched to a gene: 3. This CDR3 is 16 amino acids long. In germline, CDR1 is SGDLS, CDR2 YYNGEE. The CDR3 coding sequence is TGTGCCAGCAGCGTAGCTAGCGGGGGATTCACAGATACGCAGTATTTT. Translated: CASSVASGGFTDTQYF.

The rearrangement uses TRBV30 and TRBJ1-6, with a possible D match to TRBD1 (6 bases). CDR1 and CDR2 from the germline V gene are GTSNPN and SVGIG (reference sequence). The CDR3 is 13 amino acids. V was pared by 5 bases and J by 10 bases, with 15 bases between. The CDR3 loop is CAWQNAGESPLHF. For the CDR3, the DNA is TGTGCCTGGCAGAATGCAGGGGAATCACCCCTCCACTTT.

This chain uses TRBV6-5 with TRBJ1-2; TRBD1 is a possible D gene (5 bases). CDR3 size: 16 residues. The V gene lost 0 bases and the J gene lost 0 bases, with 11 bases spanning the gap. The germline V gene encodes CDR1 MNHEY and CDR2 SVGAGI. This CDR3 is CASSYSFREANYGYTF. The CDR3, as DNA: TGTGCCAGCAGTTACTCGTTCAGGGAAGCTAACTATGGCTACACCTTC.

This clone was counted between two and nine times. The chain is built from TRBV12-5 and TRBJ2-1; TRBD2 agrees at 11 bases. The length of the CDR3 is 17 residues. The germline V gene has CDR1 LGHNT and CDR2 FRNRAP. V lost 2 bases and J lost 7; bases outside the gene matches: 10. The CDR3 nucleotides are TGTGCTAGTGGTTTGTCTTCTAGCGGGAGGATAAGGAATGAGCAGTTCTTC. Its protein is CASGLSSSGRIRNEQFF.